One and the same sample provided the 7 T cell receptor beta chains below, sequenced in a study of T cell repertoires in cytomegalovirus infection. Using its own MiXCR run on the reads, TCRdb lists one record per CDR3 protein. The table has about 180,000 distinct CDR3 sequences, approximately 21% seen once. No antigens are known for them. The source material was CD8+ T cells from cultured PBMCs, sampled from culture after CMV antigen stimulation. These receptors came from a human donor in good health (CMV status not recorded). Some clones in this sample may be carry-over from other donors' samples.

This chain joins TRBV29-1 and TRBJ1-2; weak D call: TRBD1 (5 bases). This CDR3 comprises 13 residues. Germline values: CDR1 SQVTM, CDR2 ANQGSEA. With 4 bases removed from V and 2 bases from J, the gap between germline ends came to 11 bases. The CDR3 spells CSVAEAGNYGYTF. The CDR3, as DNA: TGCAGCGTTGCCGAGGCAGGGAACTATGGCTACACCTTC.

CDR3 in DNA: TGTGCCAGCAGTTACAGTGCTGGGGATGGAAAACTGTTTTTT. Its translation: CASSYSAGDGKLFF. This chain connects TRBV6-6 to TRBJ1-4; no clear D. V gave up 2 bases and J gave up 10 bases, with 14 bases separating them. Germline CDR1 reads MNHNY; CDR2 reads SVGAGI (reference sequence). The CDR3 runs 14 residues.

This clonotype appeared a few times. V and J are TRBV7-2 and TRBJ2-7; no firm D call. CDR1 SGHTA and CDR2 FQGNSA come from the germline V gene. V was shortened by 2 bases and J by 0 bases, with 11 bases between the two germline ends. The CDR3 spans 15 residues. CDR3 sequence reads: CASSLTGYFSYEQYF. DNA of the CDR3: TGTGCCAGCAGCTTAACGGGTTATTTCTCCTACGAGCAGTACTTC.

This clonotype was picked up a small number of times. The chain carries TRBV6-6 and TRBJ2-1; perhaps TRBD1 as D (5 bases). This CDR3 is 14 amino acids long. Germline V gene data show CDR1 as MNHNY and CDR2 as SVGAGI (reference sequence). V dropped 10 bases and J dropped 0 bases, with 13 bases sitting between them. Here the CDR3 DNA reads TGTGCCACCCTACAGGATAGCTCCTACAATGAGCAGTTCTTC. It translates to CATLQDSSYNEQFF.

The chain has TRBV12-3 or TRBV12-4 and TRBJ2-7, with TRBD1 as a possible D gene (5 bases). The CDR3 is 15 amino acids. The ends were cut back, 8 bases at V and 0 bases at J, with 17 bases in the middle. CDR3 loop: CASLKTVFSSYEQYF. In nucleotides, the CDR3 is TGTGCCAGCCTAAAGACAGTCTTTAGCTCCTACGAGCAGTACTTC.

Only a few counts were recorded for this clonotype. The chain carries TRBV7-2 and TRBJ1-2, with D tentatively TRBD1 (5 bases). Trimming pared 5 bases from V and 6 bases from J, leaving 10 bases between. This CDR3 has 12 amino acids. Germline lookup yields CDR1 SGHTA and CDR2 FQGNSA. The CDR3: CASSPRTNGYTF. CDR3 bases: TGTGCCAGCAGCCCCCGGACAAATGGCTACACCTTC.

This clonotype was observed a handful of times. For the CDR3, the DNA is TGCGCCAGCAGCCTCTCGGACAGGGGTGGAGATACGCAGTATTTT. Its translation: CASSLSDRGGDTQYF. This sequence joins TRBV4-1 and TRBJ2-3; 9 bases line up with TRBD1. There are 15 residues in the CDR3. Trimming took 4 bases from V and 5 from J; bases not matched to a gene: 7. CDR1 is MGHRA, CDR2 YSYEKL, per germline.